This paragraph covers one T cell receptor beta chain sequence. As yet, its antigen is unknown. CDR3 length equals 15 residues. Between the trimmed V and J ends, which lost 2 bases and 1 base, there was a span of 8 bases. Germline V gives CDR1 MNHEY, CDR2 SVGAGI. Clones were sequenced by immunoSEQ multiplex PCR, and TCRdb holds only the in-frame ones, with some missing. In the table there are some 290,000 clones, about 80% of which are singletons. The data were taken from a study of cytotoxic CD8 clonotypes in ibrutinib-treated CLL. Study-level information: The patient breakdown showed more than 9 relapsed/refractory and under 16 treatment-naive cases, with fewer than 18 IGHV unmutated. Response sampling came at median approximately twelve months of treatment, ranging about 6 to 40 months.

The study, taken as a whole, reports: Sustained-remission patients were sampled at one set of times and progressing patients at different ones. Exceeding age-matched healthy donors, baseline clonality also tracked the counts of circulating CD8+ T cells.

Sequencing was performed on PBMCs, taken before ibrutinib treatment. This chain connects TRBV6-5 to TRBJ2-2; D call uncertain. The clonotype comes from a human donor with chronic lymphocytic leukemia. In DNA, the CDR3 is TGTGCCAGCAGTTACATCGGACGGAACACCGGGGAGCTGTTTTTT. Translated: CASSYIGRNTGELFF.